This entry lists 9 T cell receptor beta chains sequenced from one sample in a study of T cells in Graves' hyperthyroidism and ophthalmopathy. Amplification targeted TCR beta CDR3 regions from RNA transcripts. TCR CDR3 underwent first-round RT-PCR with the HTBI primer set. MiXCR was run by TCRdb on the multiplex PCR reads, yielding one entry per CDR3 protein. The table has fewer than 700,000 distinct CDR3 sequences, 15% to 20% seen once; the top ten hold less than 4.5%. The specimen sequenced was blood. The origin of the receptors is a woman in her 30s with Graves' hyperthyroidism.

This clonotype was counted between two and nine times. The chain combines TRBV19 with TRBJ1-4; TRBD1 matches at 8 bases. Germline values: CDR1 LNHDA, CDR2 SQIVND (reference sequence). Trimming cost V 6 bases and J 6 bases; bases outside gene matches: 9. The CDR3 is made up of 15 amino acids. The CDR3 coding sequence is TGTGCCAGTAGACCACCGGGACAGGTCGATGAAAAACTGTTTTTT. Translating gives CASRPPGQVDEKLFF.

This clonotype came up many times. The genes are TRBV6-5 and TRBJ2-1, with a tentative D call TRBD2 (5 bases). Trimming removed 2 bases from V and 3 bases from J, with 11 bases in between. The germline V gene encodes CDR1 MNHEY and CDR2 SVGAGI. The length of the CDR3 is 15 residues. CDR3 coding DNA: TGTGCCAGCAGTTACAGTCTAACTAGCTACAATGAGCAGTTCTTC. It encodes CASSYSLTSYNEQFF.

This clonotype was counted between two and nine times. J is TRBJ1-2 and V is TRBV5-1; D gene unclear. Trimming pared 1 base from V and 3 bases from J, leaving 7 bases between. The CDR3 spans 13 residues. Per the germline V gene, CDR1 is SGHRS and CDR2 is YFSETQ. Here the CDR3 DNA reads TGCGCCAGCAGCTTGAACAGCCACTATGGCTACACCTTC. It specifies CASSLNSHYGYTF.

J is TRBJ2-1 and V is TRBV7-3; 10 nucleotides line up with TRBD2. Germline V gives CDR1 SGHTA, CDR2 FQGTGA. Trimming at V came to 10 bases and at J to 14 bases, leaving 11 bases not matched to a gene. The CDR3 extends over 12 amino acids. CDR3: CAITLAGVKEFF. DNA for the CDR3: TGTGCCATCACCCTAGCGGGAGTAAAGGAGTTCTTC.

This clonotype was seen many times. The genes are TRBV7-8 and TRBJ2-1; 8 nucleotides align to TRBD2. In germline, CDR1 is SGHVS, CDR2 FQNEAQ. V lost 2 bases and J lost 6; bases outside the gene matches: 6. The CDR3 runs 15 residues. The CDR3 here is CASSLLGLDRNEQFF. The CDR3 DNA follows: TGTGCCAGCAGCTTATTGGGACTAGATCGCAATGAGCAGTTCTTC. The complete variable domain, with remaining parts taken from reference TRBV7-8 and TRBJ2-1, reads GAGVSQSPRYKVAKRGQDVALRCDPISGHVSLFWYQQALGQGPEFLTYFQNEAQLDKSGLPSDRFFAERPEGSVSTLKIQRTQQEDSAVYLCASSLLGLDRNEQFFGPGTRLTVL.

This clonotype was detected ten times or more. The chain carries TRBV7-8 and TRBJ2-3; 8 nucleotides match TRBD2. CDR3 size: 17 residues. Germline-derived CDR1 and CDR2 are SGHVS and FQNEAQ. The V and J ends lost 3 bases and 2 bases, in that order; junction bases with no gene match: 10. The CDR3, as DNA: TGTGCCAGCAGCTTCTTTACCGGGACTAGATTCACAGATACGCAGTATTTT. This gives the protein CASSFFTGTRFTDTQYF. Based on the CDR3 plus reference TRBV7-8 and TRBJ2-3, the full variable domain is GAGVSQSPRYKVAKRGQDVALRCDPISGHVSLFWYQQALGQGPEFLTYFQNEAQLDKSGLPSDRFFAERPEGSVSTLKIQRTQQEDSAVYLCASSFFTGTRFTDTQYFGPGTRLTVL.

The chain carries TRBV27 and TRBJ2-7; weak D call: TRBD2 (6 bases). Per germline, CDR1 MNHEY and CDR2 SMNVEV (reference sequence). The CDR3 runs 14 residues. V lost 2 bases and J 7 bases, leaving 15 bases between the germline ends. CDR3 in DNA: TGTGCCAGCAGTTTAGACGGGAGTGGAGGGGAGCAGTACTTC. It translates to CASSLDGSGGEQYF.

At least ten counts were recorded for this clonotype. The CDR3 nucleotides read TGTGCCAGCAGTTTACTAGGGACGTACAACGAGCAGTACTTC. Translation gives CASSLLGTYNEQYF. The gene calls are TRBV27 and TRBJ2-7, with D tentatively TRBD1 or TRBD2 (5 bases each). The V end was cut by 2 bases, the J end by 5 bases, with 13 bases between. There are 14 residues in the CDR3. Germline lookup yields CDR1 MNHEY and CDR2 SMNVEV (reference sequence).

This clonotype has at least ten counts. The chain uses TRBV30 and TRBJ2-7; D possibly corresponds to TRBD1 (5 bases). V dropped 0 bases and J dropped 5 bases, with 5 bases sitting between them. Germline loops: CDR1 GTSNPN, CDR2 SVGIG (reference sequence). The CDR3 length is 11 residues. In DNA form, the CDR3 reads TGTGCCTGGAGTGTGGGGCACGAGCAGTACTTC. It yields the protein CAWSVGHEQYF.